This T cell receptor (beta chain) was identified in a study of blood T cell repertoires in COVID-19. Study summary: COVID-19 samples from acute and convalescent phases originated in the United States, Italy and Spain. Sample material is recorded as cDNA or gDNA derived from T cells, B-cell-depleted T cells, or PBMCs.

The CDR3 consists of 13 residues. Germline CDR1 MNHEY, CDR2 SVGEGT. Deletions cut 3 bases from V and 1 base from J, with 6 bases between. As processed by the authors: Researchers report that nucleated cell counts were estimated from reference gene primer amplification. Sequenced by immunoSEQ multiplex PCR; TCRdb stores in-frame clones only, minus some. D and trimming come from the DNA, and the V and J calls and clone size come from that table. The sample lists 130,000 to 150,000 clones, roughly three quarters occurring once. The material sequenced was peripheral blood. The V call is TRBV6-2 or TRBV6-3, the J call TRBJ1-1, with D unresolved. The receptor was isolated from a woman aged 60-70 years with acute or convalescent COVID-19. The CDR3 nucleotides read TGTGCCAGCAGTTATCCTACGAACACTGAAGCTTTCTTT. It codes for CASSYPTNTEAFF.